This is a list of T cell receptor beta chains from one sample in a study of a mutant IDH1 vaccine in newly diagnosed glioma. Assay: immunoSEQ multiplex PCR; the TCRdb copy retains only in-frame clones and omits some. The sample carries fewer than 40,000 clones, 75% to 80% recorded once. The antigens these receptors bind are not known. The input for sequencing was PBMCs, taken from a glioma patient whose treatment included an IDH1 peptide vaccine. The receptors stem from a man aged 35 to 55 with glioma. CDR3s include the opening cysteine and the closing phenylalanine or tryptophan. D genes are given only for firm matches. Rows may omit the clone size; those that give it use once, few, many or a size class.

j_call | v_call | clone_size | d_call | cdr3_aa | cdr3_nt
TRBJ1-5 | TRBV6-1 | - | TRBD1 | CASSEKDRVQPQHF | TGTGCCAGCAGTGAAAAAGACAGGGTTCAGCCCCAGCATTTT
TRBJ1-1 | TRBV5-4 | - | - | CASSLRGTTEAFF | TGTGCCAGCAGCTTAAGGGGGACCACTGAAGCTTTCTTT
TRBJ1-3 | TRBV6-5 | - | - | CASSTQGLSGNTIYF | TGTGCCAGCAGCACACAAGGTCTCTCTGGAAACACCATATATTTT
TRBJ1-1 | TRBV7-8 | few | TRBD1 | CASSSKDRANEAFF | TGTGCCAGCAGCTCCAAGGACAGGGCAAATGAAGCTTTCTTT
TRBJ1-3 | TRBV5-8 | - | - | CASSQERIFSGNTIYF | TGTGCCAGCAGCCAGGAGCGGATCTTCTCTGGAAACACCATATATTTT
TRBJ1-2 | TRBV1 | few | - | CTSSLGRQGGYTF | TGCACCAGCAGCCTCGGCCGACAGGGTGGCTACACCTTC
TRBJ1-2 | TRBV4-1 | - | TRBD1 | CASSQAPQGRNYGYTF | TGCGCCAGCAGCCAAGCCCCACAGGGGAGGAACTATGGCTACACCTTC
TRBJ2-2 | TRBV29-1 | - | - | CSVGGSSSLFF | TGCAGCGTTGGAGGAAGTAGTTCGCTGTTTTTT
TRBJ2-1 | TRBV29-1 | - | - | CSVVEAASYNEQFF | TGCAGCGTTGTAGAAGCGGCCTCCTACAATGAGCAGTTCTTC
TRBJ1-3 | TRBV11-2 | - | - | CASSLAFSGNTIYF | TGTGCCAGCAGCTTAGCCTTCTCTGGAAACACCATATATTTT
TRBJ2-3 | TRBV5-1 | - | - | CASSFGPRPGGTDTQYF | TGCGCCAGCAGCTTCGGGCCGCGGCCAGGGGGGACAGATACGCAGTATTTT
TRBJ1-1 | TRBV2 | few | - | CASGRRAEAFF | TGTGCCTCCGGCAGGCGGGCTGAGGCTTTCTTT
TRBJ1-4 | TRBV2 | - | - | CASGKVTTNEKLFF | TGTGCCAGCGGAAAGGTTACAACTAATGAAAAACTGTTTTTT
TRBJ2-1 | TRBV5-1 | - | - | CASKSEETRNYNEQFF | TGCGCCAGCAAAAGCGAGGAAACAAGGAACTACAATGAGCAGTTCTTC
TRBJ2-5 | TRBV10-2 | - | TRBD1 | CASSASRTGQETQYF | TGCGCCAGCAGTGCGTCCCGGACAGGACAAGAGACCCAGTACTTC
TRBJ1-6 | TRBV7-9 | - | - | CASSLAAGSPLHF | TGTGCCAGCAGCTTAGCGGCGGGTTCACCCCTCCACTTT
TRBJ1-6 | TRBV5-8 | few | - | CASSQFPNNSPLHF | TGTGCCAGCAGCCAGTTCCCTAATAATTCACCCCTCCACTTT
TRBJ1-5 | TRBV7-8 | - | - | CASSLAIGADYSNQPQHF | TGTGCCAGCAGCTTAGCGATAGGGGCCGACTATAGCAATCAGCCCCAGCATTTT
TRBJ1-4 | TRBV30 | - | - | CAWSASRGEKLFF | TGTGCCTGGAGTGCATCCAGAGGGGAAAAACTGTTTTTT
TRBJ2-3 | TRBV7-2 | - | TRBD2 | CASSRTSGGREDTQYF | TGTGCCAGCAGCCGGACTAGCGGGGGCCGGGAAGATACGCAGTATTTT
TRBJ1-2 | TRBV5-4 | once | - | CASSDWNYGYTF | TGTGCCAGCAGCGACTGGAACTATGGCTACACCTTC